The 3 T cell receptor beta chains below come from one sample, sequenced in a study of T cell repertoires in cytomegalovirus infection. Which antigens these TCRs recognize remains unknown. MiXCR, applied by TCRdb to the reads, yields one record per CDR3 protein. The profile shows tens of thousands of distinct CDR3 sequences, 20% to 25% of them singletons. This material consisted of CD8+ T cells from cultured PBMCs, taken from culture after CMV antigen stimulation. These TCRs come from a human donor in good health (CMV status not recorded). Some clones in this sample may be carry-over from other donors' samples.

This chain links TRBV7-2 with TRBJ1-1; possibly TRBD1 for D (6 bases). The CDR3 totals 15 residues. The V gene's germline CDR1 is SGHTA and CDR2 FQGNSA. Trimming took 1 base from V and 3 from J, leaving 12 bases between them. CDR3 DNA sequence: TGTGCCAGCAGCTTAGACAGGGTTGCGGACACTGAAGCTTTCTTT. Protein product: CASSLDRVADTEAFF.

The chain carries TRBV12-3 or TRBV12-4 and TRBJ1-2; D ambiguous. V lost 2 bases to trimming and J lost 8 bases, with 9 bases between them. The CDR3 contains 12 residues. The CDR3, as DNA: TGTGCCAGCAGTTTAAGTAGGTGGGGCTACACCTTC. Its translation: CASSLSRWGYTF.

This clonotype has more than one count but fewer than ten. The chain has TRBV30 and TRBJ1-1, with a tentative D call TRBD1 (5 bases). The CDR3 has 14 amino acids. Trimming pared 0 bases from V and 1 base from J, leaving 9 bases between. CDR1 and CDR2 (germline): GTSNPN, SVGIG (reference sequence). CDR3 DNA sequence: TGTGCCTGGAGTGTACTGGGGACGAACACTGAAGCTTTCTTT. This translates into CAWSVLGTNTEAFF.